This T cell receptor beta chain was obtained from a study of T cells expressing NK-cell markers (dated by TCRdb to the early 2020s). Looking at the study overall: Three sorted T-cell subsets (CD3+CD56+NKG2C+, CD3+CD56+NKG2C- and CD3+CD56-NKG2C+) from 8 or 9 donors had their TCR beta-chain repertoires profiled. Seven of the eight sequenced donors were HCMV-seropositive and one was HCMV-seronegative. All eight donors whose samples were sequenced were randomly selected healthy volunteers, three of them men and five women. The libraries were sequenced on Illumina HiSeq 2000/2500, MiSeq or NextSeq, producing 2 x 150 bp reads.

Reads for this sample came from an Illumina HiSeq 2000. TCR beta cDNA libraries were made by 5'RACE template switching that added a universal primer site and unique molecular identifiers. cDNA synthesis was primed from the TCR beta constant segment, followed by two successive PCR amplification steps. Per the source publication's procedure: MIGEC was used to demultiplex reads and group reads by UMI, and MiTCR was used to assemble and quantify clonotypes. To remove erroneous sequences, TCR cDNA sequences were retained only when supported by two or more reads. The tcR package was used for downstream repertoire analysis, and clonotypes were matched across fractions by CDR3 nucleotide sequence plus V segment. VDJmatch was used to annotate antigen specificity against VDJdb, with one amino acid substitution in CDR3 permitted. After the reads were reprocessed by TCRdb, one entry was made per CDR3 protein sequence, with no DNA. These V and J calls derive from TCRdb rather than the authors' analysis. The table of this sample itemizes 350,000 to 500,000 distinct CDR3 sequences. Of the sample, under 7.5% is held by the ten largest clones.

HCMV serostatus was determined by detecting HCMV-specific IgG in serum with a commercial ELISA kit. Ficoll density gradient centrifugation was used to isolate peripheral blood mononuclear cells from blood. Summary of the overall study and its limitations: Whether the expanded NKG2C-expressing T cell clones were specific for HCMV antigens remained unclear. For about 6 donors, the dominant CD3+CD56+NKG2C+ clonotypes were among the top 10 CD8+ clonotypes and accounted for about 1.0-7.5% of CD8+ T cells. Those dominant clonotypes were again the most abundant among CD3+CD56-NKG2C+ cells in several donors, at roughly 28.3-65%.

Sequences LGHNA (CDR1) and YSLEER (CDR2) are obtained from the germline V gene. The CDR3 runs 15 amino acids, cysteine and phenylalanine included. The DNA is not on file. With respect to this clonotype: Its cognate antigen has yet to be identified.

Specimen: blood T cells: a sorted CD56 or NKG2C T cell subset, CD4+ or CD8+ T cells, or bulk PBMC T cells (not recorded which). The sequence came from a woman aged 18 to 75 in good health. The rearrangement combines TRBV4-3 with TRBJ2-1; the TRBD1 assignment by TCRdb is unverifiable without DNA. CDR3 region: CASSQDLFGGNEQFF.